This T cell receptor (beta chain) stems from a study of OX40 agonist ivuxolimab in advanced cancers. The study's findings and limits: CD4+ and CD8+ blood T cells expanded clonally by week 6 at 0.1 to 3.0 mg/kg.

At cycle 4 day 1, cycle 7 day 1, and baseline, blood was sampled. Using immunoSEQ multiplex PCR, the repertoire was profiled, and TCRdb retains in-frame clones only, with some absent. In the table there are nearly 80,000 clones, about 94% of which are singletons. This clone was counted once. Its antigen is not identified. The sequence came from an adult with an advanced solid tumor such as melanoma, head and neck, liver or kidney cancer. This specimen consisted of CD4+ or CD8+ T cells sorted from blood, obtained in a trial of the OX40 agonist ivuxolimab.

CDR3 nucleotides: TGTGCCAGCAGTGAGGGACAGGGGGCATCGGAGACCCAGTACTTC. Translated: CASSEGQGASETQYF. This chain joins TRBV6-1 and TRBJ2-5; 12 nucleotides align to TRBD1. This CDR3 contains 15 residues. J lost 5 bases, V lost 3 bases, and 4 bases had no gene match. The germline gives CDR1 MNHNS, CDR2 SASEGT.